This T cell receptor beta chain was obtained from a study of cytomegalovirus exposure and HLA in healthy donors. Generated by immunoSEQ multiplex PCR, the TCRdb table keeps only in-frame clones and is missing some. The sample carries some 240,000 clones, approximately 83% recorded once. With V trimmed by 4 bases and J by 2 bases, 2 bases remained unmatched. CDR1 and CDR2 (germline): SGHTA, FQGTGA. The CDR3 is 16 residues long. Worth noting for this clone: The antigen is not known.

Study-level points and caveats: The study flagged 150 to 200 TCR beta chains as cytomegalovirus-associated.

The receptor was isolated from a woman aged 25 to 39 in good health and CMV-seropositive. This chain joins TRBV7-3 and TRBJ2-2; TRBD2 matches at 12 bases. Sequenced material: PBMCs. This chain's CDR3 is CASSWGLAGNTGELFF. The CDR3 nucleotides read TGTGCCAGCAGCTGGGGACTAGCGGGTAACACCGGGGAGCTGTTTTTT.